Given below is one T cell receptor (beta chain) in context. This clonotype was counted ten times or more. Which antigen it targets is not known. Qualities for individual bases were not recorded, and no much larger clone is one base off. The sample originates from a study of CD8 T cells in ankylosing spondylitis (dated by TCRdb to about 2017). About the investigation overall: The study profiled T cell receptor beta repertoires in healthy donors and ankylosing spondylitis patients to find disease-linked TCR variants. The full study cohort comprised 20 to 25 ankylosing spondylitis patients and some 110 healthy donors. Peripheral blood samples were taken, and synovial fluid was additionally collected from ankylosing spondylitis patients. Study-level results and caveats: The disease-linked clones were reported to be significantly enriched in matched synovial fluid samples from ankylosing spondylitis patients. In peripheral blood, the disease-linked clones were found at relatively low frequencies and had a CD8+ phenotype. Some TCR beta motif variants had previously been reported in synovial fluid and blood of reactive arthritis patients, which suggested common disease-initiation mechanisms. A TCR beta motif of several highly homologous amino acid variants appeared characteristic of blood from ankylosing spondylitis patients.

The CDR3 runs 15 amino acids, cysteine and phenylalanine included. The only DNA kept is the CDR3, 45 bases in frame from the first base. Trimming removed 6 bases from V and 3 bases from J, leaving 20 bases between the germline ends. CDR1 and CDR2 are read off the germline V gene as SQVTM and ANQGSEA. The run used an Illumina HiSeq 2500. Quantitative 5'-RACE with molecular barcodes was the method used to prepare the TCR beta libraries. Per the original workflow: Disease-linked TCR variants were identified with a new computational method built on a probabilistic model of VDJ rearrangement. TCRdb redid the processing of the public reads, applying fastp at Q25 and MiXCR, and retained in-frame beta chains. One record per CDR3 amino acid sequence lists the most common genes and DNA. For this entry, the V and J calls and clone size follow TCRdb and not the study's own pipeline. The sample table holds more than 150,000 distinct CDR3 sequences, of which around 13% were seen once. Approximately 17% of the sample goes to the ten largest clones.

Sequencing was performed on blood, either unsorted or a sorted T cell fraction (not recorded which). The receptor was isolated from a male donor with ankylosing spondylitis or in good health (not recorded which). The rearrangement joined TRBV29-1 to TRBJ1-1; the D gene is possibly TRBD1, with 5 bases matching. CDR3 loop: CSVHLTGGVDTEAFF. The DNA is TGCAGCGTCCATTTGACCGGGGGAGTGGACACTGAAGCTTTCTTT.